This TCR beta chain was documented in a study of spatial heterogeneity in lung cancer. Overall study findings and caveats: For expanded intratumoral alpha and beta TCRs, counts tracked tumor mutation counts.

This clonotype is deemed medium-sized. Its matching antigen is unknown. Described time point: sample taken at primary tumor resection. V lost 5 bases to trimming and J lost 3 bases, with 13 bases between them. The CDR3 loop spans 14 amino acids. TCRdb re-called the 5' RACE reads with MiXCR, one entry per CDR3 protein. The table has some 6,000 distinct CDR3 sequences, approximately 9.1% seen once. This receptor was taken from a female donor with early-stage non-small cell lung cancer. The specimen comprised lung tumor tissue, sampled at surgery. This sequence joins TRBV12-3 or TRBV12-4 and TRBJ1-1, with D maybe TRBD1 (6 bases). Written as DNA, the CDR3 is TGTGCCAGCAGTCCCGACAGGAGGTACACTGAAGCTTTCTTT. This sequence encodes CASSPDRRYTEAFF.